This TCR beta chain was sequenced during a study of OX40 agonist ivuxolimab in advanced cancers. Study-wide background: Earlier anti-PD-1, anti-PD-L1 or anti-CTLA-4 therapy was permitted; 30% to 45% had received some. The study, taken as a whole, reports: Partial responders at 0.1-3.0 mg/kg had among the lowest clonal expansion.

Using immunoSEQ multiplex PCR, the repertoire was profiled, and TCRdb retains in-frame clones only, with some absent. This sample yields tens of thousands of clones, of which around 87% are seen a single time; approximately 2.6% belongs to the top ten. Germline V gene lookup returns CDR1 MNHEY and CDR2 SVGAGI. The CDR3 has 14 amino acids. V was cut by 5 bases and J by 5 bases, with 15 bases left in between. Remarks on this clone: The antigen is unknown.

The source is an adult with an advanced solid tumor such as melanoma, head and neck, liver or kidney cancer. Here the sequenced sample was CD4+ or CD8+ T cells sorted from blood, taken in a trial of the OX40 agonist ivuxolimab. V and J are TRBV6-5 and TRBJ1-1; D might be TRBD1 (6 bases). CDR3 protein: CASSEQGVGTEAFF. The CDR3 nucleotides read TGTGCCAGCAGTGAACAGGGTGTGGGGACTGAAGCTTTCTTT.